This T cell receptor beta chain emerged from a study of shared clonotypes between healthy human individuals. Splitting of CD4+ cells produced CD45RA+ naive and CD45RA-negative memory subsets. At deep level, the assay was performed. In the original processing: Sequence data from immunoSEQ were junction-only and lacked quality scores; consequently, filtering differed. TCRdb keeps only in-frame clones here, not all; method: immunoSEQ multiplex PCR. V, J and clone size derive from that table, while D and trimming were established from the DNA sequence. This table has about 1 million clones, about 75% appearing once. CDR1 MDHEN and CDR2 SYDVKM come from the germline V gene. CDR3 size: 14 residues.

The rearrangement joins TRBV28 to TRBJ1-3; no clear D gene. Sequenced material: memory CD4+ T cells sorted from blood. Specified subset: CD45RA-negative fraction. This TCR came from a man between 18 and 29 years old in good health. CDR3 sequence (DNA): TGTGCTAGTCACGACCCAGGCTCTGGAAACACCATATATTTT. It encodes CASHDPGSGNTIYF.